This entry lists 11 T cell receptor beta chains sequenced from one sample in a study of T cell changes during pregnancy in multiple sclerosis. The repertoire was sequenced with immunoSEQ multiplex PCR; TCRdb's copy has only in-frame clones and lacks some. The sample shows over 60,000 clones, just under 95% of them seen only once. The sequencing used peripheral blood, collected in the first trimester of pregnancy. These receptor sequences come from a female donor with multiple sclerosis, enrolled in a pregnancy study.

This chain joins TRBV11-2 and TRBJ2-7; 7 nucleotides match TRBD1. The CDR3 spans 14 residues. J lost 4 bases, V lost 6 bases, and 9 bases had no gene match. Germline V gene sequence: CDR1 SGHAT, CDR2 FQNNGV. Written as DNA, the CDR3 is TGTGCCAGCAGTTCGACAGGGTGGTGGTACGAGCAGTACTTC. Translation gives CASSSTGWWYEQYF. Combining the CDR3 with reference TRBV11-2 and TRBJ2-7 gives the whole variable domain EAGVAQSPRYKIIEKRQSVAFWCNPISGHATLYWYQQILGQGPKLLIQFQNNGVVDDSQLPKDRFSAERLKGVDSTLKIQPAKLEDSAVYLCASSSTGWWYEQYFGPGTRLTVT.

The chain employs TRBV7-2 and TRBJ1-6; 7 positions agree with TRBD1. Germline trimming cut 5 bases from V and 7 bases from J; bases unmatched to any gene: 5. Germline V lookup: CDR1 SGHTA, CDR2 FQGNSA. CDR3 length: 14 amino acids. CDR3 nucleotide sequence: TGTGCCAGCAGCCCGGACAGGATAAATTCACCCCTCCACTTT. Its translation: CASSPDRINSPLHF.

The V call is TRBV4-3, the J call TRBJ2-7, with a weak D call TRBD1 (6 bases). Per the germline V gene, CDR1 is LGHNA and CDR2 is YSLEER. V lost 5 bases and J 2 bases, leaving 19 bases between the germline ends. The CDR3 covers 16 residues. The CDR3 loop is CASSRGLMDRPYEQYF. The CDR3 bases are TGCGCCAGCAGCAGAGGGTTGATGGACAGACCCTACGAGCAGTACTTC.

V gene TRBV27 combines with J gene TRBJ2-3; TRBD2 agrees at 10 bases. Per germline, CDR1 MNHEY and CDR2 SMNVEV (reference sequence). This CDR3 is 15 amino acids long. V was clipped by 3 bases and J by 3 bases; unmatched bases: 3. The CDR3 DNA reads TGTGCCAGCAGTTTCCAGCGGGAGGGGACAGATACGCAGTATTTT. It encodes CASSFQREGTDTQYF.

This chain connects TRBV6-5 to TRBJ1-1, with D possibly TRBD1 on 5 matching bases. The CDR3 consists of 15 residues. Trimming shortened V by 2 bases and J by 4 bases, and 14 bases separated the two germline ends. Germline CDR1 reads MNHEY; CDR2 reads SVGAGI. The CDR3 loop reads CASSYVRLGGTEAFF. CDR3 bases: TGTGCCAGCAGTTACGTTAGGTTGGGGGGCACTGAAGCTTTCTTT.

Only one count was recorded for this clone. This chain links TRBV7-9 with TRBJ1-2; TRBD1 aligns across 9 bases. CDR1 is SEHNR, CDR2 FQNEAQ, per germline (reference sequence). The length of the CDR3 is 16 residues. With 7 bases clipped from V and 6 bases from J, the junction kept 15 bases outside the gene matches. DNA for the CDR3: TGTGCCAGCATCAACCCCGCGGGGGACAGGGTAAATGGCTACACCTTC. Translating it yields CASINPAGDRVNGYTF. Using reference TRBV7-9 and TRBJ1-2 for the parts outside the CDR3, the full variable domain is DTGVSQNPRHKITKRGQNVTFRCDPISEHNRLYWYRQTLGQGPEFLTYFQNEAQLEKSRLLSDRFSAERPKGSFSTLEIQRTEQGDSAMYLCASINPAGDRVNGYTFGSGTRLTVV.

The genes are TRBV5-1 and TRBJ1-5; D not certain. Germline assignment: CDR1 SGHRS and CDR2 YFSETQ. V was clipped by 0 bases and J by 0 bases, with 4 bases between them. This CDR3 has 14 residues. The chain's CDR3 is CASSLDNSNQPQHF. The DNA for the CDR3 is TGCGCCAGCAGCTTGGATAATAGCAATCAGCCCCAGCATTTT.

This chain uses TRBV5-1 with TRBJ2-5; the D gene is possibly TRBD2 (5 bases). The germline V gene encodes CDR1 SGHRS and CDR2 YFSETQ. The CDR3 is made up of 13 amino acids. Deletions cut 4 bases from V and 5 bases from J, with 12 bases between. The DNA for the CDR3 is TGCGCCAGCAGCAAGGTCTCGGGGGAGACCCAGTACTTC. Amino acid sequence: CASSKVSGETQYF.

CDR3 loop: CASSPMSGRNTGELFF. The DNA of the CDR3 is TGTGCCAGCTCACCAATGTCCGGGAGAAACACCGGGGAGCTGTTTTTT. This chain connects TRBV18 to TRBJ2-2; a possible D gene is TRBD2 (6 bases). This CDR3 spans 16 amino acids. The V end was cut by 2 bases, the J end by 2 bases, with 12 bases between. Germline values: CDR1 KGHSH, CDR2 LQKENI.

This chain links TRBV7-8 with TRBJ2-5, with TRBD1 matching over 10 bases. This CDR3 spans 16 amino acids. Unmatched junction bases numbered 4, after V lost 0 bases and J lost 3 bases. The V gene's germline CDR1 is SGHVS and CDR2 FQNEAQ. In nucleotides, the CDR3 is TGTGCCAGCAGCTTAGCTGACGGGACAGGGGAAGAGACCCAGTACTTC. It codes for CASSLADGTGEETQYF. Together with reference TRBV7-8 and TRBJ2-5, the CDR3 gives the full variable domain: GAGVSQSPRYKVAKRGQDVALRCDPISGHVSLFWYQQALGQGPEFLTYFQNEAQLDKSGLPSDRFFAERPEGSVSTLKIQRTQQEDSAVYLCASSLADGTGEETQYFGPGTRLLVL.

This chain links TRBV7-2 with TRBJ2-7; 8 bases are shared with TRBD2. V shed 4 bases, J shed 3 bases, and the junction held 5 bases outside the gene matches. The CDR3 totals 14 residues. CDR1 and CDR2 from the germline V gene are SGHTA and FQGNSA. CDR3 loop: CASSWTGTSYEQYF. CDR3 DNA sequence: TGTGCCAGCAGCTGGACCGGGACTAGCTACGAGCAGTACTTC.